This T cell receptor (beta chain) stems from a study of control samples from healthy donors and cancer patients. Profiled with immunoSEQ multiplex PCR; TCRdb holds only in-frame clones, not every one. The data contain more than 95,000 clones, 80% to 90% of them seen just once; the ten biggest clones take up over 7.5%. This CDR3 is built from 13 residues. The ends lost 0 bases at V and 8 bases at J; junction bases unmatched: 2. The germline gives CDR1 SGHDT, CDR2 YYEEEE. The rearrangement uses TRBV5-6 and TRBJ1-2; 9 positions match TRBD1. This TCR was recovered from a man in his forties in good health. Sequencing input: blood. CDR3 protein: CASSLGTGEGYTF. CDR3 nucleotide sequence: TGTGCCAGCAGCTTGGGGACAGGGGAAGGCTACACCTTC.